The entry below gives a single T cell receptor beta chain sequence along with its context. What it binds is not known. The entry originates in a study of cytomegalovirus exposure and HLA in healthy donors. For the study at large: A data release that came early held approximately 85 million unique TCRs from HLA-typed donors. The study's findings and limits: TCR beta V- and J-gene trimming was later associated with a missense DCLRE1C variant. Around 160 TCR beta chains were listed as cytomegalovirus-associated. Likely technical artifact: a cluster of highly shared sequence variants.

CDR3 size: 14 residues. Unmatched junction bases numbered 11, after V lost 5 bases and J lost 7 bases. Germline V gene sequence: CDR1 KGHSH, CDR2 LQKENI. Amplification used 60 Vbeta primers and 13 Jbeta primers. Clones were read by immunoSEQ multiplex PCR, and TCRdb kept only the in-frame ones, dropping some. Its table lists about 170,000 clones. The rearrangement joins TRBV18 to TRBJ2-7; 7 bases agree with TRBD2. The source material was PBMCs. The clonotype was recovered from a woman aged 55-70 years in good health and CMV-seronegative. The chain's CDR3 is CASSLLATEGEQYF. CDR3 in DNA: TGTGCCAGCTCATTACTAGCGACCGAAGGGGAGCAGTACTTC.